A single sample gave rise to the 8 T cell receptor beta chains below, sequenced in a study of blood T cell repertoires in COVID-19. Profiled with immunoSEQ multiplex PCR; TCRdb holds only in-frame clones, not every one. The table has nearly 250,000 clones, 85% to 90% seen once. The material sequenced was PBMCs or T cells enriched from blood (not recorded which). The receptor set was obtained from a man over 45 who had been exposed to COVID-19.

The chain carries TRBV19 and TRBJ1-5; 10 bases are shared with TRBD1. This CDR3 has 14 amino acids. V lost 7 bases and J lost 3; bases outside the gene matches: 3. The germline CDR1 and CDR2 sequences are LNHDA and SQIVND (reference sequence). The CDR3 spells CASTDRGLNQPQHF. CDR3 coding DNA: TGTGCCAGTACTGACAGGGGGCTCAATCAGCCCCAGCATTTT.

CDR3 DNA: TGTGCCAGCAGCTCCCGGACTAGCGGGAGTGCCGGGGAGCTGTTTTTT. The encoded protein is CASSSRTSGSAGELFF. The V and J genes are TRBV13 and TRBJ2-2; TRBD2 matches at 13 bases. The germline CDR1 and CDR2 sequences are PRHDT and FYEKMQ (reference sequence). CDR3 length equals 16 residues. V was clipped by 4 bases and J by 6 bases; unmatched bases: 5.

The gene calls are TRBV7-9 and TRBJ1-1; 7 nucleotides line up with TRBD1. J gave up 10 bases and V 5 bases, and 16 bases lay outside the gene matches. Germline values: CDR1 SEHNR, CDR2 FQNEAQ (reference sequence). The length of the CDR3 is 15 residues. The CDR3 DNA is TGTGCCAGCAGCCACCGGGAAGGGGGCTGGTCTACAGCTTTCTTT. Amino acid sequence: CASSHREGGWSTAFF.

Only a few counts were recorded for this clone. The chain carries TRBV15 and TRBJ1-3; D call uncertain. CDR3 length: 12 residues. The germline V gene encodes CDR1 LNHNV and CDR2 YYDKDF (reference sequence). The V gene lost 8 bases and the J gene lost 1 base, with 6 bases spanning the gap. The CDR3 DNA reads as TGTGCCACCGGGAGTTCTGGAAACACCATATATTTT. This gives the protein CATGSSGNTIYF.

DNA for the CDR3: TGCAGTGCTGACAGGGGCTACGAGCAGTACTTC. It is translated as CSADRGYEQYF. The chain joins TRBV20-1 to TRBJ2-7; 8 nucleotides align to TRBD1. V lost 5 bases to trimming and J lost 3 bases; unmatched junction nucleotides: 0. The CDR3 spans 11 residues. CDR1 is DFQATT, CDR2 SNEGSKA, per germline (reference sequence).

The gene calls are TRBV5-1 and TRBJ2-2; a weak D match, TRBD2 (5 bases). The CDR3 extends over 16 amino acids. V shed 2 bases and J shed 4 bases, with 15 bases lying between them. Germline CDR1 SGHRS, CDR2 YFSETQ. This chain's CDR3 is CASSLLGSPATGELFF. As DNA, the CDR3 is TGCGCCAGCAGCTTACTAGGGTCGCCCGCCACCGGGGAGCTGTTTTTT.

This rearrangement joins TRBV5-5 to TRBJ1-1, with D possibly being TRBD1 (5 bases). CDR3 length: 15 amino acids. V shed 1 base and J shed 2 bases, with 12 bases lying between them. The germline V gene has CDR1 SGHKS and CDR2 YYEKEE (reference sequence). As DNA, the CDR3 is TGTGCCAGCAGCTTGATTGTGCAGGGAAACACTGAAGCTTTCTTT. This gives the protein CASSLIVQGNTEAFF.

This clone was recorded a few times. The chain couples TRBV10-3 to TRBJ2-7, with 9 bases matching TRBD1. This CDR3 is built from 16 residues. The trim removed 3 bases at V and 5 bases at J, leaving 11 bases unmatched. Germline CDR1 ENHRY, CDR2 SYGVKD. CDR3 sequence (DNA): TGTGCCATCAGTGAATGGACGGGACAGGGTAACAACGAGCAGTACTTC. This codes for CAISEWTGQGNNEQYF.